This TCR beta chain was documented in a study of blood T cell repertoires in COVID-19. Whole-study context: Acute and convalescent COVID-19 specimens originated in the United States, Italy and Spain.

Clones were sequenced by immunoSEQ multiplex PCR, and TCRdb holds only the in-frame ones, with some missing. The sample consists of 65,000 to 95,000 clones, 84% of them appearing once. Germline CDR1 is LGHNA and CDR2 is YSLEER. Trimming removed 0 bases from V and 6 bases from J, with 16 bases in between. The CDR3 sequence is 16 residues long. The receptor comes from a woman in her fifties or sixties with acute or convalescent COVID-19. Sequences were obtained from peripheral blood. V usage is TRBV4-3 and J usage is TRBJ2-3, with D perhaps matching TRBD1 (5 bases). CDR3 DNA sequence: TGCGCCAGCAGCCAAGATCGGCTAGGGGCGGTGGATACGCAGTATTTT. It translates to CASSQDRLGAVDTQYF.